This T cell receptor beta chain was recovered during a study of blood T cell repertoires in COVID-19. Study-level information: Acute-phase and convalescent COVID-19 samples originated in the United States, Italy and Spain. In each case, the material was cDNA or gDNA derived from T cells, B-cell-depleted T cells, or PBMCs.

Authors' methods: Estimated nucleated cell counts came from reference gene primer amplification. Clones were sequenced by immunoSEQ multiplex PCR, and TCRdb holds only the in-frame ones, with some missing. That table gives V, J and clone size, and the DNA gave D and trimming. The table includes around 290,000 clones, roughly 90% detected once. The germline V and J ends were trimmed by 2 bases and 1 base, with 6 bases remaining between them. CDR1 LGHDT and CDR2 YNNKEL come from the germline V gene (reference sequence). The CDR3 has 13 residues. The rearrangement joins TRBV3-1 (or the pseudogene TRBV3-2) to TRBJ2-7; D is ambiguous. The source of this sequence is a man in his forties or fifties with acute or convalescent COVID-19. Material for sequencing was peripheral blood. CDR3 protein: CASSQTVSYEQYF. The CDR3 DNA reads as TGTGCCAGCAGCCAAACGGTTTCCTACGAGCAGTACTTC.